This section outlines one TCR beta chain sequence together with its context. A linear amplification protocol produced the TCR libraries from roughly 480 ng of total RNA. TCRdb re-called the reads with MiXCR, one entry per CDR3 protein. The sample shows about 180,000 distinct CDR3 sequences, 74% of them seen only once. This specimen belongs to a study of healthy donors' naive CD4 and CD8 T cells. Sequencing used naive CD4+ and CD8+ T cells sorted from blood, pooled from several donors. The origin of this receptor is a pool of human donors in good health; the sample pools cells from several healthy donors.

The CDR3 sequence: CASSSPGMGVSTDTQYF. CDR3 bases: TGTGCCAGCAGTTCCCCGGGGATGGGGGTTAGCACAGATACGCAGTATTTT. The chain uses TRBV27 and TRBJ2-3, with D perhaps assigned TRBD1 or TRBD2 (5 bases each). This CDR3 is built from 17 residues. V was trimmed by 4 bases and J by 0 bases, leaving 17 bases between them. CDR1 is MNHEY and CDR2 is SMNVEV in the germline V gene (reference sequence).